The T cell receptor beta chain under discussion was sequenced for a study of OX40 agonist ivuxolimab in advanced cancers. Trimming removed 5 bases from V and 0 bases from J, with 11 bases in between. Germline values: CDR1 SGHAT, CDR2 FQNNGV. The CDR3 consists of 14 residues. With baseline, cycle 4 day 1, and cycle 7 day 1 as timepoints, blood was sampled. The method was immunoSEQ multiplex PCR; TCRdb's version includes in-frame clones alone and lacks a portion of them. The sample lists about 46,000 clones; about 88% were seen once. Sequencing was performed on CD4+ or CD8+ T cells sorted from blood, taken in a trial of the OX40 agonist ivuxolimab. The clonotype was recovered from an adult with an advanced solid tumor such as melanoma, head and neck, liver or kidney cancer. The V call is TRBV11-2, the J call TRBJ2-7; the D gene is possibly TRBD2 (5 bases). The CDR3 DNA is TGTGCCAGCAGCCCTAGCCGGGTCTCCTACGAGCAGTACTTC. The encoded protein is CASSPSRVSYEQYF.